The 8 T cell receptor beta chains below all came from one sample that was sequenced in a study of blood T cell repertoires in COVID-19. Assay: immunoSEQ multiplex PCR; the TCRdb copy retains only in-frame clones and omits some. The sample lists under 200,000 clones, 82% seen once, with 15% to 20% in the top ten. The sequencing sample was made of PBMCs or T cells enriched from blood (not recorded which). These receptors all come from a man aged 55 to 69 who had recovered from COVID-19.

The chain has TRBV27 and TRBJ1-5; D ambiguous. CDR1 and CDR2 from the germline V gene are MNHEY and SMNVEV (reference sequence). The CDR3 contains 16 residues. The V and J ends lost 1 base and 0 bases respectively, with 10 bases between them. The CDR3 sequence is CASSLYPPISNQPQHF. In DNA form, the CDR3 reads TGTGCCAGCAGTTTATATCCCCCAATTAGCAATCAGCCCCAGCATTTT.

The V gene is TRBV9, the J gene TRBJ1-2; no clear D gene. V lost 0 bases and J lost 2, with 5 bases in between. CDR3 length: 13 residues. Germline CDR1 SGDLS, CDR2 YYNGEE. The CDR3 DNA reads as TGTGCCAGCAGCGTAGTTCAGAACTATGGCTACACCTTC. It codes for CASSVVQNYGYTF.

This clone appeared a single time. The genes are TRBV4-2 and TRBJ2-3, with 9 bases aligning to TRBD2. Trimming cost V 0 bases and J 5 bases; bases outside gene matches: 9. Germline CDR1 LGHNA, CDR2 YNFKEQ. CDR3 length equals 17 residues. The CDR3 nucleotides are TGTGCCAGCAGCCAAGAAGGGGGACTAGCCGGGATAGATACGCAGTATTTT. Protein product: CASSQEGGLAGIDTQYF.

This clone was observed a few times. The V gene is TRBV5-5, the J gene TRBJ1-5; no firm D call. The CDR3 consists of 15 residues. Germline V gene lookup returns CDR1 SGHKS and CDR2 YYEKEE (reference sequence). Trimming removed 0 bases from V and 3 bases from J, with 10 bases in between. CDR3 protein: CASSLVGGDNQPQHF. The CDR3 DNA follows: TGTGCCAGCAGCTTGGTGGGAGGAGACAATCAGCCCCAGCATTTT. The full variable domain, in which reference TRBV5-5 and TRBJ1-5 provide the parts outside the CDR3, is DAGVTQSPTHLIKTRGQQVTLRCSPISGHKSVSWYQQVLGQGPQFIFQYYEKEERGRGNFPDRFSARQFPNYSSELNVNALLLGDSALYLCASSLVGGDNQPQHFGDGTRLSIL.

The chain has TRBV28 and TRBJ2-7; TRBD2 is a possible D gene (5 bases). The CDR3 consists of 17 residues. The V end was cut by 4 bases, the J end by 0 bases, with 19 bases between. CDR1 and CDR2 (germline): MDHEN, SYDVKM. The CDR3 is CASSSPGFSARSYEQYF. In nucleotides, the CDR3 is TGTGCCAGCAGTTCCCCCGGTTTTAGCGCCCGCTCCTACGAGCAGTACTTC. Full variable domain (rest looked up from reference TRBV28 and TRBJ2-7): DVKVTQSSRYLVKRTGEKVFLECVQDMDHENMFWYRQDPGLGLRLIYFSYDVKMKEKGDIPEGYSVSREKKERFSLILESASTNQTSMYLCASSSPGFSARSYEQYFGPGTRLTVT.

V gene TRBV5-5 combines with J gene TRBJ1-1, with TRBD1 identical over 7 bases. In germline, CDR1 is SGHKS, CDR2 YYEKEE (reference sequence). V trimming: 4 bases; J trimming: 5 bases; junction bases outside the gene matches: 8. This CDR3 is built from 14 residues. CDR3 protein: CASSPETGRTEAFF. In DNA, the CDR3 is TGTGCCAGCAGCCCGGAGACAGGGCGGACTGAAGCTTTCTTT.

J is TRBJ2-7 and V is TRBV4-1, with 9 bases identical to TRBD2. V gave up 1 base and J gave up 5 bases; unmatched junction bases: 18. From germline, CDR1 is MGHRA and CDR2 YSYEKL. CDR3 length: 19 residues. This chain's CDR3 is CASSQGLVLAGGPGHEQYF. CDR3 sequence (DNA): TGCGCCAGCAGCCAAGGCCTAGTTTTGGCGGGAGGGCCTGGGCACGAGCAGTACTTC.

This chain uses TRBV7-2 with TRBJ2-7; the match to TRBD1 covers 11 bases. Unmatched junction bases numbered 7, after V lost 6 bases and J lost 3 bases. The germline gives CDR1 SGHTA, CDR2 FQGNSA. There are 15 residues in the CDR3. This chain's CDR3 is CASRSGTGGLYEQYF. The CDR3 DNA is TGTGCCAGCAGGTCCGGGACAGGGGGACTCTACGAGCAGTACTTC.